The T cell receptor beta chain described here comes from a study of response to subunit inactivated influenza vaccine. Germline-derived CDR1 and CDR2 are SGDLS and YYNGEE. Trimming cost V 0 bases and J 6 bases; bases outside gene matches: 9. The CDR3 extends over 17 amino acids. Study results and limitations: That few new T cells are recruited by each seasonal influenza vaccination was the authors' suggestion.

As to this clonotype: Its antigen remains unidentified.

TCRdb itself ran the RT-PCR reads through MiXCR, one entry per CDR3 protein. This repertoire shows hundreds of thousands of distinct CDR3 sequences, 11% to 15% found once; its top ten account for approximately 6.5%. This TCR was recovered from a man aged 45-60 years who received an inactivated influenza vaccine. The chain uses TRBV9 and TRBJ2-3, with TRBD2 matching 11 bases. The sequencing used PBMCs from blood, collected approximately 15 days before vaccination. The CDR3: CASSVGLAGTLYDTQYF. The CDR3, as DNA: TGTGCCAGCAGCGTAGGACTAGCGGGAACATTATACGATACGCAGTATTTT.